The 19 T cell receptor beta chains in this list originate from one sample, sequenced in a study of CXCR3-negative and CXCR3-positive naive CD8 T cells. Points from the study as a whole: The study found more hydrophobic TRB CDR3s in CXCR3-positive naive cells than in CXCR3-negative naive cells.

No cognate antigen is known for these TCRs. cDNA libraries for TRB were generated by 5' RACE incorporating UMI labels. One entry per CDR3 protein, without DNA, is what TCRdb gives after re-calling the 5' RACE reads. This sample's clone table lists around 160,000 distinct CDR3 sequences. What was sequenced was naive CXCR3+ CD8+ T cells from blood. Documented subset: CD45RO-CCR7+CD27+CD95- naive CD8+ T cells expressing CXCR3 (TNR3+). The receptor set was obtained from a human donor in good health. Some clones in this sample may be carry-over from other donors' samples.

The genes are TRBV28 and TRBJ2-3; the TCRdb D gene call, TRBD1, has no DNA to confirm it. Looked up from germline, CDR1 is MDHEN and CDR2 is SYDVKM. This CDR3 is 15 amino acids long. The CDR3 sequence: CASSLVGAGTDTQYF.

The chain combines TRBV7-9 with TRBJ2-7; TCRdb proposes TRBD1, but this gene call is untestable without DNA. The germline V gene has CDR1 SEHNR and CDR2 FQNEAQ (reference sequence). The CDR3 is 12 residues long. The CDR3 loop is CASSSTGSGQYF.

The gene calls are TRBV28 and TRBJ1-5; the D call from TCRdb, TRBD1, cannot be confirmed without DNA. The germline V gene has CDR1 MDHEN and CDR2 SYDVKM. The CDR3 extends over 16 amino acids. This CDR3 reads CASSLWGATVKQPQHF.

The chain uses TRBV7-9 and TRBJ2-1. Germline V gene sequence: CDR1 SEHNR, CDR2 FQNEAQ (reference sequence). The CDR3 totals 15 residues. CDR3 protein: CASSLSHWNYNEQFF.

The J gene is TRBJ2-1, the V gene TRBV7-3; TCRdb returns TRBD2, unconfirmable since there is no DNA. The germline V gene encodes CDR1 SGHTA and CDR2 FQGTGA. This CDR3 has 15 residues. CDR3 loop: CASSLLAGVSDEQFF.

This sequence joins TRBV7-3 and TRBJ2-7. The CDR3 consists of 15 residues. Germline assignment: CDR1 SGHTA and CDR2 FQGTGA. This CDR3 reads CASSLADSSSYEQYF.

The chain employs TRBV10-3 and TRBJ2-7; the TCRdb call, TRBD1, lacks DNA for checking. This CDR3 contains 13 residues. Germline CDR1 reads ENHRY; CDR2 reads SYGVKD. CDR3 sequence reads: CAISEVSGNEQYF.

The rearrangement links TRBV20-1 to TRBJ2-1; TCRdb names TRBD2, which stays unverified in the absence of DNA. The length of the CDR3 is 14 residues. In germline, CDR1 is DFQATT, CDR2 SNEGSKA (reference sequence). The CDR3: CSARAQTSYNEQFF.

The V gene is TRBV6-4, the J gene TRBJ1-2; absent DNA, TCRdb's TRBD1 call cannot be checked. In germline, CDR1 is MRHNA, CDR2 SNTAGT. This CDR3 region has 17 residues. The CDR3 sequence is CASSVRLDTTEFYGYTF.

This chain uses TRBV19 with TRBJ2-1; TCRdb returns TRBD2, unconfirmable since there is no DNA. This CDR3 is built from 15 residues. Germline-derived CDR1 and CDR2 are LNHDA and SQIVND (reference sequence). The CDR3 is CASSIVSGRANEQFF.

V and J are TRBV29-1 and TRBJ2-3; TCRdb outputs TRBD2, but without DNA this stays unchecked. The CDR3 has 13 residues. CDR1 is SQVTM and CDR2 is ANQGSEA in the germline V gene. CDR3 protein: CSALTSGADTQYF.

The rearrangement uses TRBV28 and TRBJ1-5; there is no DNA to check the TCRdb D call of TRBD1. Germline V lookup: CDR1 MDHEN, CDR2 SYDVKM. CDR3 length: 16 amino acids. This CDR3 is CASSFSRGYSNQPQHF.

The V gene is TRBV30, the J gene TRBJ1-1. Germline V gene data show CDR1 as GTSNPN and CDR2 as SVGIG (reference sequence). The CDR3 runs 13 residues. This chain's CDR3 is CAWSLGPNTEAFF.

The chain carries TRBV4-1 and TRBJ1-1; the TCRdb call, TRBD1, lacks DNA for checking. Germline CDR1 is MGHRA and CDR2 is YSYEKL. CDR3 length equals 14 residues. The chain's CDR3 is CASSQGQLRQEAFF.

The J gene is TRBJ2-7, the V gene TRBV13; lacking DNA, the TRBD1 call made by TCRdb goes unchecked. The CDR3 runs 14 residues. The germline gives CDR1 PRHDT, CDR2 FYEKMQ (reference sequence). The CDR3 spells CASSSRTGGHEQYF.

The chain recombines TRBV21-1 with TRBJ2-3; TCRdb calls TRBD1, which cannot be checked without DNA. TRBV21-1 represents a pseudogene. CDR3 length: 17 amino acids. The CDR3 sequence: CASSNIPLSWGTDTQYF.

The rearrangement uses TRBV3-1 and TRBJ2-7; TCRdb designates TRBD2, a call that cannot be tested without DNA. The germline gives CDR1 LGHDT, CDR2 YNNKEL (reference sequence). CDR3 length equals 17 residues. This chain's CDR3 is CASSQDPASGRSYEQYF.

The chain carries TRBV21-1 and TRBJ2-7; TCRdb gives TRBD2 as the D gene, but with no DNA this cannot be confirmed. TRBV21-1 is shown as a pseudogene. CDR3 length: 15 amino acids. The CDR3 is CASSKGGQGEHEQYF.

This CDR3 reads CASSQGGVRGYSYEQYF. J is TRBJ2-7 and V is TRBV4-1; TCRdb's assignment of TRBD1 cannot be checked, as there is no DNA. The CDR3 loop spans 17 amino acids. The V gene's germline CDR1 is MGHRA and CDR2 YSYEKL.